These 2 T cell receptor beta chains were all obtained from the same sample, sequenced in a study of T cells in Graves' hyperthyroidism and ophthalmopathy. Amplified TCR beta CDR3 regions came from RNA transcripts. Using the HTBI primer set, a first-round RT-PCR was run on the TCR CDR3. TCRdb reprocessed the multiplex PCR reads with MiXCR, giving one entry per CDR3 protein. The table records 200,000 to 300,000 distinct CDR3 sequences, about 24% of them present only once. Sequences were obtained from blood. The receptors stem from a woman in her forties with Graves' ophthalmopathy.

This clonotype was detected a few times. An end of the junction does not agree with germline; a read error may underlie this. The CDR3 DNA reads TGTGTCAGCAGCCTGACAGGGTTCTATGGCTACACCTTC. It is translated as CVSSLTGFYGYTF. V and J are TRBV3-1 and TRBJ1-2; 7 bases fit TRBD1. Germline lookup yields CDR1 LGHDT and CDR2 YNNKEL (reference sequence). CDR3 length equals 13 residues.

V gene TRBV19 combines with J gene TRBJ1-2; D uncertain. V lost 3 bases and J 1 base, leaving 12 bases between the germline ends. The CDR3 is made up of 15 amino acids. Germline values: CDR1 LNHDA, CDR2 SQIVND (reference sequence). The CDR3 bases are TGTGCCAGTAGTATTTCGGCGGAGATTAACTATGGCTACACCTTC. Amino acid sequence: CASSISAEINYGYTF.